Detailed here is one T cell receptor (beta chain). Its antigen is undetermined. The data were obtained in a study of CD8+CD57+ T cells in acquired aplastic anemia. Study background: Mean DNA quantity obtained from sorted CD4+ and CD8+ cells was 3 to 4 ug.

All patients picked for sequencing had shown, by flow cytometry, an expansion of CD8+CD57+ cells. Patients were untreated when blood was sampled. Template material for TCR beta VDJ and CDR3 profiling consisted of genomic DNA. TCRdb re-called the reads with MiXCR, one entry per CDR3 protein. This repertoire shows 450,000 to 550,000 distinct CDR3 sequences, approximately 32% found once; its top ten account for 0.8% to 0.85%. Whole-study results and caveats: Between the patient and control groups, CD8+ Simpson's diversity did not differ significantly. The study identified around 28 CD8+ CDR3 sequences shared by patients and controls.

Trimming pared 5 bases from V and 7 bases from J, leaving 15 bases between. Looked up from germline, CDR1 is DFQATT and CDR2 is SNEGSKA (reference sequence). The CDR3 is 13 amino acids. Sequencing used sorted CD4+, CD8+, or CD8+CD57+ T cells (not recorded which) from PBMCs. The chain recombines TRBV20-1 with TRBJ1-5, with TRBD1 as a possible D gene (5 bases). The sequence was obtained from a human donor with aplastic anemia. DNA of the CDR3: TGCAGTGCTGGAACACCAGGGAGACAGCCCCAGCATTTT. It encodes CSAGTPGRQPQHF.